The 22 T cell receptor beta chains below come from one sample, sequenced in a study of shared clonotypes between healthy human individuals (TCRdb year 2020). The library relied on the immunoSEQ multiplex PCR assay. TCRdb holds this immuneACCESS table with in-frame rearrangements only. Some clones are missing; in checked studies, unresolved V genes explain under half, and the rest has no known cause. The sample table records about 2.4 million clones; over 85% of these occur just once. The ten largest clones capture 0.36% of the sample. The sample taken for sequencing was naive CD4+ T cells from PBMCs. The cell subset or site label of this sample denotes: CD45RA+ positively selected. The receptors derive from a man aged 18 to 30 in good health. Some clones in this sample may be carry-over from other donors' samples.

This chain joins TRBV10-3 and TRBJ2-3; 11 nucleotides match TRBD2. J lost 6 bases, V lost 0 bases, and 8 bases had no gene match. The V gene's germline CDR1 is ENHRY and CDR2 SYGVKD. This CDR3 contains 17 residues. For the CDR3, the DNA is TGTGCCATCAGTGAGTCGATACTAGCGGGAGTCCGGGATACGCAGTATTTT. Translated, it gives CAISESILAGVRDTQYF.

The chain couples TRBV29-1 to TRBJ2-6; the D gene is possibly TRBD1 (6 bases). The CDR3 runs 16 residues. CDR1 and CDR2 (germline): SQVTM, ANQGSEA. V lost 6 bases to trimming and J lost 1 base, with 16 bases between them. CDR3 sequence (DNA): TGCAGCGTGCTGACAGGTGGCCCTTCTGGGGCCAACGTCCTGACTTTC. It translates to CSVLTGGPSGANVLTF.

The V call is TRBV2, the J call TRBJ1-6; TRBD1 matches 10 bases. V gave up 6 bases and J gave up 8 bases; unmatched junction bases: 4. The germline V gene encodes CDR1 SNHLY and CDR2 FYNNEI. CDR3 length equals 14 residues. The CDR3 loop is CASRDRGLYSPLHF. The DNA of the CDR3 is TGTGCCAGCAGAGACAGGGGGCTGTATTCACCCCTCCACTTT. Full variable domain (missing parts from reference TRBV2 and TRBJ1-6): EPEVTQTPSHQVTQMGQEVILRCVPISNHLYFYWYRQILGQKVEFLVSFYNNEISEKSEIFDDQFSVERPDGSNFTLKIRSTKLEDSAMYFCASRDRGLYSPLHFGNGTRLTVT.

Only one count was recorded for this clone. The CDR3 loop is CASSRSPRGRGNTIYF. The CDR3 DNA reads as TGCGCCAGCAGCCGCTCTCCAAGGGGCCGCGGAAACACCATATATTTT. The genes are TRBV4-1 and TRBJ1-3; possibly TRBD1 for D (5 bases). V lost 4 bases and J 4 bases, leaving 17 bases between the germline ends. There are 16 residues in the CDR3. Germline V gene sequence: CDR1 MGHRA, CDR2 YSYEKL.

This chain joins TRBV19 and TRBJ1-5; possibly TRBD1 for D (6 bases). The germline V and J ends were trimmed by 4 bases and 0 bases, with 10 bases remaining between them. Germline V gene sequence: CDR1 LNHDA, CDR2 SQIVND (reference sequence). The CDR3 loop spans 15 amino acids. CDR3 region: CASSNKDSSNQPQHF. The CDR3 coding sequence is TGTGCCAGTAGTAATAAGGACAGTAGCAATCAGCCCCAGCATTTT.

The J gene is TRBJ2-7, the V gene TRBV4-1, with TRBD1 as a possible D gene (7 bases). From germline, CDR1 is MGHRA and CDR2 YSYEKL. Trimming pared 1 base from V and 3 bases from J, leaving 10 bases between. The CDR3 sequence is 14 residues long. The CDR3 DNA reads TGCGCCAGCAGCCAAGTCAGGGGGGTCTACGAGCAGTACTTC. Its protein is CASSQVRGVYEQYF.

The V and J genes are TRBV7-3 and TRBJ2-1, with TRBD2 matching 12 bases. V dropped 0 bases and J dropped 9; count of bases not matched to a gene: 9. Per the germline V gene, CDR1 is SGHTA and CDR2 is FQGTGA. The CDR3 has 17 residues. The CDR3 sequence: CASSLTLSASGRGEQFF. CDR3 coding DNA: TGTGCCAGCAGCTTAACCCTCTCCGCTAGCGGGAGGGGTGAGCAGTTCTTC.

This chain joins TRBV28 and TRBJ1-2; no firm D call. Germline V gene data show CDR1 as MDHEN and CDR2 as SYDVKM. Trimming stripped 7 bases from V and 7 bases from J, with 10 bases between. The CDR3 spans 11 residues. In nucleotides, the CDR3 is TGTGCCAGCAAGGGTTCGGGTGGCTACACCTTC. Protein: CASKGSGGYTF.

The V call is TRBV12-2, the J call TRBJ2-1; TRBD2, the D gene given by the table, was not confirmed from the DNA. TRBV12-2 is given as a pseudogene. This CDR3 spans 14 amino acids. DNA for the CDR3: TGTGCAAGTCGCTTAGACCGCCCGGGGAATGAGCAGTTCTTC. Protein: CASRLDRPGNEQFF.

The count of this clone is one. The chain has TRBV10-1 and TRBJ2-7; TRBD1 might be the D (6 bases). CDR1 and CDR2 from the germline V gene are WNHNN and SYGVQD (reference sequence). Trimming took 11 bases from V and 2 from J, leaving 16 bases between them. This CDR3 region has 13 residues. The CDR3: CAPRRQETYEQYF. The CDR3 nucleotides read TGCGCCCCGCGGCGACAGGAGACCTACGAGCAGTACTTC.

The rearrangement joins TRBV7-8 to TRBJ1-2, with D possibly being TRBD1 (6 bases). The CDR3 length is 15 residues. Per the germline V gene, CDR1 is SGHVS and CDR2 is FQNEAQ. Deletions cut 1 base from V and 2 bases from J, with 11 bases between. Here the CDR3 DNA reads TGTGCCAGCAGCTTAGAGCCAGGGGTAAACTATGGCTACACCTTC. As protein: CASSLEPGVNYGYTF.

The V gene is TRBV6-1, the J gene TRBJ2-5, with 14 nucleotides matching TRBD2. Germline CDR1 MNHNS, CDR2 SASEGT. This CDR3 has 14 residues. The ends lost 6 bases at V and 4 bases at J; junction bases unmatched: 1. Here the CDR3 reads CASRTSGGAETQYF. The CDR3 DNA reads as TGTGCCAGCAGGACTAGCGGGGGGGCAGAGACCCAGTACTTC.

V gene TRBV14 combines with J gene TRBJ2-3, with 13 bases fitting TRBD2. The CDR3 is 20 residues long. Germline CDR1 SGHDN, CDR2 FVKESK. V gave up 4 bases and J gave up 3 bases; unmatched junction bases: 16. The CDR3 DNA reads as TGTGCCAGCAGCCGAGACAGGGGGAGACTAGCGGGAGGACTTACAGATACGCAGTATTTT. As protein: CASSRDRGRLAGGLTDTQYF.

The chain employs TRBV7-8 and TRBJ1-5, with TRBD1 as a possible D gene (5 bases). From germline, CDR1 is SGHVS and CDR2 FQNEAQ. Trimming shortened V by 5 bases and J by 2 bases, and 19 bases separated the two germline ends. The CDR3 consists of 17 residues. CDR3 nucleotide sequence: TGTGCCAGCAGCAACTTCCGGGGGGGTCACGGCAATCAGCCCCAGCATTTT. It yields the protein CASSNFRGGHGNQPQHF.

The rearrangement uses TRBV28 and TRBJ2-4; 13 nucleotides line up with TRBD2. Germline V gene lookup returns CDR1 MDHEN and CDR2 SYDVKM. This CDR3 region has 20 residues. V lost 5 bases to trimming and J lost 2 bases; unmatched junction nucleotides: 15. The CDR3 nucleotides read TGTGCCAGCAGTCCAACCGGGACTAGCGGGATAGGGCGATCCAAAAACATTCAGTACTTC. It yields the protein CASSPTGTSGIGRSKNIQYF.

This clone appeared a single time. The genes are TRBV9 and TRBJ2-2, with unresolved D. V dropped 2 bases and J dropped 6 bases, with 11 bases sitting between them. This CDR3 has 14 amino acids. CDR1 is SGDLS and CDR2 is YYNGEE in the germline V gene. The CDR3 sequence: CASSVSLTPGELFF. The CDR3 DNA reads TGTGCCAGCAGCGTTTCATTGACCCCCGGGGAGCTGTTTTTT.

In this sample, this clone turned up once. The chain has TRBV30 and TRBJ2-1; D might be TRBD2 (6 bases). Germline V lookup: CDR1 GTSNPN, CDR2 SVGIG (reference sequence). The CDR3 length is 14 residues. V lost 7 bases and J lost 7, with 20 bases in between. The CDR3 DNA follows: TGTGCCTCGCCTAGGGGCGGGACGGTGAATGAGCAGTTCTTC. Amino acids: CASPRGGTVNEQFF. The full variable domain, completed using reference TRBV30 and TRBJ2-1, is SQTIHQWPATLVQPVGSPLSLECTVEGTSNPNLYWYRQAAGRGLQLLFYSVGIGQISSEVPQNLSASRPQDRQFILSSKKLLLSDSGFYLCASPRGGTVNEQFFGPGTRLTVL.

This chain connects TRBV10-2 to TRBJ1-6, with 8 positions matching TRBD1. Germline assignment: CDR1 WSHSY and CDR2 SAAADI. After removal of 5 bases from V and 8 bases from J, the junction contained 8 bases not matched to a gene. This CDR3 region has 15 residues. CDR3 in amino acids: CASSQQQGAYSPLHF. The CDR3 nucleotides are TGCGCCAGCAGTCAGCAGCAGGGGGCATATTCACCCCTCCACTTT.

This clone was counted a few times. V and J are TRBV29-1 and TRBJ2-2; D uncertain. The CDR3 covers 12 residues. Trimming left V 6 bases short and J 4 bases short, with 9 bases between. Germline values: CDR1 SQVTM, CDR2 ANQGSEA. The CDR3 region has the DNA TGCAGCGTCGGCGGATTCACCGGGGAGCTGTTTTTT. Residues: CSVGGFTGELFF.

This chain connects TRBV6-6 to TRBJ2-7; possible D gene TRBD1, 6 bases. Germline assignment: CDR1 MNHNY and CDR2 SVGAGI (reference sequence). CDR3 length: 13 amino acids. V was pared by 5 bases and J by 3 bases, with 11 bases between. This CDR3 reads CASSIRDIYEQYF. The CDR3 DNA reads TGTGCCAGCAGTATCCGGGACATCTACGAGCAGTACTTC.

CDR3 loop: CASHTGTGFRAFF. The CDR3 nucleotides are TGTGCCAGCCATACCGGGACAGGATTCCGAGCTTTCTTT. The J gene is TRBJ1-1, the V gene TRBV28; 8 nucleotides align to TRBD1. V lost 8 bases, J lost 10 bases, and 12 bases stayed unmatched. Germline CDR1 reads MDHEN; CDR2 reads SYDVKM. The CDR3 sequence is 13 residues long.

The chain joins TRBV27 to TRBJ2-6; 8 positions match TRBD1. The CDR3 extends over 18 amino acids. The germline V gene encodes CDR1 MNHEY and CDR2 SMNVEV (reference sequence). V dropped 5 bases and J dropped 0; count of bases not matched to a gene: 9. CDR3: CASSPGQGPLSGANVLTF. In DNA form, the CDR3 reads TGTGCCAGCAGTCCAGGACAGGGTCCACTCTCTGGGGCCAACGTCCTGACTTTC.